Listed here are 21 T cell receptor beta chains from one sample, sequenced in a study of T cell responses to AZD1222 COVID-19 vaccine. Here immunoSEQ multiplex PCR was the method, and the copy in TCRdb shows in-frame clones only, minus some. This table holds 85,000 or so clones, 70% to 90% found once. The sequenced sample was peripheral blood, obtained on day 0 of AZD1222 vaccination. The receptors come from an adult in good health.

CDR3 DNA: TGTGCCAGCAGCGACAGCAATAATCAGCCCCAGCATTTT. It codes for CASSDSNNQPQHF. V is TRBV12-3 or TRBV12-4 and J is TRBJ1-5, with a weak D call TRBD1 (5 bases). This CDR3 has 13 residues. V lost 6 bases and J lost 4, with 10 bases in between.

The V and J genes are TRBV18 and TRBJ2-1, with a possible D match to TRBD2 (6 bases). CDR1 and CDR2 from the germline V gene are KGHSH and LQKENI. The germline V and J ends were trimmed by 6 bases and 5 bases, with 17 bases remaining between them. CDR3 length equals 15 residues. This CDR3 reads CASSASIADNNEQFF. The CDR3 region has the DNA TGTGCCAGCTCGGCCAGTATAGCGGATAACAATGAGCAGTTCTTC.

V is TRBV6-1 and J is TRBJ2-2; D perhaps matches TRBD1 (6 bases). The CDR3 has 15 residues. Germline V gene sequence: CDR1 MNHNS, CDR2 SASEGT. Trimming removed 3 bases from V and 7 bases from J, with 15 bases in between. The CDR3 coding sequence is TGTGCCAGCAGTGACAAAGGCAGGGGAAGCGGGGAGCTGTTTTTT. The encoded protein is CASSDKGRGSGELFF.

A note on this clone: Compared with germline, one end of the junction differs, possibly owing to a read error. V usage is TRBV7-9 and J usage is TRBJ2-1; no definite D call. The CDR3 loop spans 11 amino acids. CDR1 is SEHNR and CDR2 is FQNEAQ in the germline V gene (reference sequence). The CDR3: CASSFYQVLIF. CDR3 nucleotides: TGTGCCAGCAGCTTTTACCAGGTCTTGATCTTC.

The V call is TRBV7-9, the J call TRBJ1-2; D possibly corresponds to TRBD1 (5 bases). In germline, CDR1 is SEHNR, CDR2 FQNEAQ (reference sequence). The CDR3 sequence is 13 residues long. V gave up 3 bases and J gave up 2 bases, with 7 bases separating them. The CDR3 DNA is TGTGCCAGCAGCTTTAACAGGAACTATGGCTACACCTTC. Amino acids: CASSFNRNYGYTF.

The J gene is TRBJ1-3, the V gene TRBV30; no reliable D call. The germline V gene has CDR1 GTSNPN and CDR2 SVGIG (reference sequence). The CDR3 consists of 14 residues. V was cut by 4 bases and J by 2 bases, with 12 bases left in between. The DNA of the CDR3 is TGTGCCTGGACCCCGTTCGGGCCTGGAAACACCATATATTTT. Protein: CAWTPFGPGNTIYF.

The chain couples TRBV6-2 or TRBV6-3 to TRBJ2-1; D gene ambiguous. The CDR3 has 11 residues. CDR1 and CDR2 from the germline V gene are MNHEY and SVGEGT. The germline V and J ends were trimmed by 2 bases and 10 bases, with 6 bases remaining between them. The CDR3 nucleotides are TGTGCCAGCAGTTACAACAGAGAGCAGTTCTTC. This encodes CASSYNREQFF.

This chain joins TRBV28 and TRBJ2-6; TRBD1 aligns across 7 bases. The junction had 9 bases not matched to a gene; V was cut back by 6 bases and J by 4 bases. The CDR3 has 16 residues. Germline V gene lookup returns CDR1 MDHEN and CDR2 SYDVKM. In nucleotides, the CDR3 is TGTGCCAGCAGACCAAGACAGGGCTCAGGGGCCAACGTCCTGACTTTC. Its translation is CASRPRQGSGANVLTF.

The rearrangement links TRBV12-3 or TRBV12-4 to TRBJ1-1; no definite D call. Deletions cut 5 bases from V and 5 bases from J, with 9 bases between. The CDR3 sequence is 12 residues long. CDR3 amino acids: CASSLIETEAFF. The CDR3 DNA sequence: TGTGCCAGCAGTCTAATCGAAACTGAAGCTTTCTTT.

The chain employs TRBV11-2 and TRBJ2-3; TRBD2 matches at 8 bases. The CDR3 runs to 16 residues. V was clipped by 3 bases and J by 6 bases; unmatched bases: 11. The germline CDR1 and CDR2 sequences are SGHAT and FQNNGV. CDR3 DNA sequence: TGTGCCAGCAGCTTGGGGAGAAGCGGGGGAGGCGATACGCAGTATTTT. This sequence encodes CASSLGRSGGGDTQYF.

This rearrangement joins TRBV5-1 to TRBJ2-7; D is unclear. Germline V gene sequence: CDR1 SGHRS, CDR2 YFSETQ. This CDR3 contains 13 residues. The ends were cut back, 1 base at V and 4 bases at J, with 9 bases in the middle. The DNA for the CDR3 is TGCGCCAGCAGCTTGTCTCTTTCGTACGAGCAGTACTTC. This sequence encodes CASSLSLSYEQYF.

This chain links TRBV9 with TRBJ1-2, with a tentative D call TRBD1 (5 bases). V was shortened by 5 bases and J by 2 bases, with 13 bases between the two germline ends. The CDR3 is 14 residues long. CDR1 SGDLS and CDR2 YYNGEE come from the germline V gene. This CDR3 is CASRKLEGNYGYTF. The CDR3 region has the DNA TGTGCCAGCAGAAAACTGGAGGGGAACTATGGCTACACCTTC.

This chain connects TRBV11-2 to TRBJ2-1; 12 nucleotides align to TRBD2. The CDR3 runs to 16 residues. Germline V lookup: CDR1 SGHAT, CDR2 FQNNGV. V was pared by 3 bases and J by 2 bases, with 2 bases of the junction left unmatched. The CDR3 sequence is CASSFGLAGTYNEQFF. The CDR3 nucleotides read TGTGCCAGCAGCTTCGGACTAGCGGGGACCTACAATGAGCAGTTCTTC.

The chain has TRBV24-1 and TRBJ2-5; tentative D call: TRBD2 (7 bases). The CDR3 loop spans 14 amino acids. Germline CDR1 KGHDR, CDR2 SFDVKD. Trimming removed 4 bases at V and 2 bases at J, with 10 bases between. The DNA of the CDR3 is TGTGCCACCAGTGAGGGGGGGCTACAAGAGACCCAGTACTTC. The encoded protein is CATSEGGLQETQYF.

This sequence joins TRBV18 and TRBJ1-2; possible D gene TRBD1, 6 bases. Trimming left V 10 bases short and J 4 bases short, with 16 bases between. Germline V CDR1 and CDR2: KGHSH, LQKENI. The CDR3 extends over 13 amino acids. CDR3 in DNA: TGTGCCACTACAACAGGGAAGTCCTATGGCTACACCTTC. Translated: CATTTGKSYGYTF. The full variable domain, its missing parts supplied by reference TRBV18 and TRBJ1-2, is NAGVMQNPRHLVRRRGQEARLRCSPMKGHSHVYWYRQLPEEGLKFMVYLQKENIIDESGMPKERFSAEFPKEGPSILRIQQVVRGDSAAYFCATTTGKSYGYTFGSGTRLTVV.

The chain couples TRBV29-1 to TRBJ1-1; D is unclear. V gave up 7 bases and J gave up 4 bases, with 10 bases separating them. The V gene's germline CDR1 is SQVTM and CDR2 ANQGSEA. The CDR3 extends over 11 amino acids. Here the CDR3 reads CSAAPRTEAFF. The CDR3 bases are TGCAGCGCCGCGCCCCGCACTGAAGCTTTCTTT. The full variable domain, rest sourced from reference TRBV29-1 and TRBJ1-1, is SAVISQKPSRDICQRGTSLTIQCQVDSQVTMMFWYRQQPGQSLTLIATANQGSEATYESGFVIDKFPISRPNLTFSTLTVSNMSPEDSSIYLCSAAPRTEAFFGQGTRLTVV.

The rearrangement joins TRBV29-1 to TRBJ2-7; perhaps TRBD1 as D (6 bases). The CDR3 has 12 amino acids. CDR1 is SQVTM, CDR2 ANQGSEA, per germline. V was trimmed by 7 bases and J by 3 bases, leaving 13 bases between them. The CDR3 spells CSARDKFYEQYF. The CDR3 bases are TGCAGCGCCCGGGACAAGTTCTACGAGCAGTACTTC.

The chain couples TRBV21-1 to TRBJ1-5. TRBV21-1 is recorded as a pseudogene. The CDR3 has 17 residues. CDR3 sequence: CASRGGVYLNSNQPQHF. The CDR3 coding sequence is TGTGCCAGCAGGGGTGGGGTTTATCTGAATAGCAATCAGCCCCAGCATTTT.

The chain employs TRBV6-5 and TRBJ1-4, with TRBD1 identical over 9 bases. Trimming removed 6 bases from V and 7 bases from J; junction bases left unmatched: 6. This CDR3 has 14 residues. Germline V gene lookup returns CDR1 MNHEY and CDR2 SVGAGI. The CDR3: CASRLQGATEKLFF. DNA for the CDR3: TGTGCCAGCAGATTACAGGGGGCTACTGAAAAACTGTTTTTT.

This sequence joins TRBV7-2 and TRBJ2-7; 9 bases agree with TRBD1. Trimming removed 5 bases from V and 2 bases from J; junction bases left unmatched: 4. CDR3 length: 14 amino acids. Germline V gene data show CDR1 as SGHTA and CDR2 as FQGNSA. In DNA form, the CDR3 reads TGTGCCAGCAGCCCCGGGACAGGGCCCTACGAGCAGTACTTC. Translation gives CASSPGTGPYEQYF.

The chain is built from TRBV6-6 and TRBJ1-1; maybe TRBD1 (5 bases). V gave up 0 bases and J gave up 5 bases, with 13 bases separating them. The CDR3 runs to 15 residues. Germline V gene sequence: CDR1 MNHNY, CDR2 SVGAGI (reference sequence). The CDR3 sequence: CASSYSAGKGTEAFF. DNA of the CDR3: TGTGCCAGCAGTTACTCGGCGGGAAAGGGGACTGAAGCTTTCTTT.